This T cell receptor beta chain was identified during a study of shared clonotypes between healthy human individuals. Naive CD8 cells lacked CD45RO and underwent positive selection for CCR7, leaving out terminally differentiated effector memory CD45RA+ cells. This CDR3 region has 13 residues. Germline V gives CDR1 SGHNT, CDR2 YYREEE (reference sequence). The V and J ends lost 0 bases and 1 base respectively, with 1 base between them. A remark on this clone: The sample has other DNA sequences that encode this CDR3 too.

Using immunoSEQ multiplex PCR, the repertoire was profiled, and TCRdb retains in-frame clones only, with some absent. The table shows under 600,000 clones, with nearly 98% occurring only once. The rearrangement uses TRBV5-4 and TRBJ2-2; D gene uncertain. The receptor was derived from a man aged 25-45 years in good health. What was sequenced was naive CD8+ T cells sorted from blood. CDR3 sequence (DNA): TGTGCCAGCAGCTTGGGGAACACCGGGGAGCTGTTTTTT. Protein sequence: CASSLGNTGELFF.